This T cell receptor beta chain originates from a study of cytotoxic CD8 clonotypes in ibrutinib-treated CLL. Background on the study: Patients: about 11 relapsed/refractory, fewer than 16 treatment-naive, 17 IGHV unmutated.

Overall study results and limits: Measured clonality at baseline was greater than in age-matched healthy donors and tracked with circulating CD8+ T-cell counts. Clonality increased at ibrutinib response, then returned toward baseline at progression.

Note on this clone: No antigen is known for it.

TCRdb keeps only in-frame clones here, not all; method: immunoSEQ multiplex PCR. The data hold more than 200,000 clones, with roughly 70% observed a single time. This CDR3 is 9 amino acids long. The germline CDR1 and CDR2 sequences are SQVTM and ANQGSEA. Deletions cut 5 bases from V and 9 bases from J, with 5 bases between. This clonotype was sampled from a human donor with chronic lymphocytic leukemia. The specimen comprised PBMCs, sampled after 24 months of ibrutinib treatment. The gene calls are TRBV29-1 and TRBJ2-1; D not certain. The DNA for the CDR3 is TGCAGCGTTTTAGGTGAGCAGTTCTTC. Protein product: CSVLGEQFF.